These 20 T cell receptor beta chains were sequenced from one sample in a study of identical twins. Each CDR3 protein is one row after TCRdb ran MiXCR on the 5' RACE reads. The sample includes 1.5 million to 2 million distinct CDR3 sequences, 32% seen only once; the top ten take around 0.25%. The sample consisted of cord blood. The receptors stem from a newborn girl in good health.

The rearrangement joins TRBV6-2 or TRBV6-3 to TRBJ1-4; 8 nucleotides align to TRBD1. The CDR3 runs to 16 residues. Germline V gene lookup returns CDR1 MNHEY and CDR2 SVGEGT. The ends lost 4 bases at V and 4 bases at J; junction bases unmatched: 8. CDR3 coding DNA: TGTGCCAGCAGTTCCAGGGGGCGTCGGGATAATGAAAAACTGTTTTTT. Its translation is CASSSRGRRDNEKLFF.

This clonotype was observed many times. The J gene is TRBJ2-3, the V gene TRBV10-1; the D gene is possibly TRBD1 (6 bases). CDR3 length equals 15 residues. Looked up from germline, CDR1 is WNHNN and CDR2 is SYGVQD (reference sequence). Trimming left V 4 bases short and J 2 bases short, with 13 bases between. The CDR3, as DNA: TGCGCCAGCAGTGTTGCAGGGGCGAACACAGATACGCAGTATTTT. Translating it yields CASSVAGANTDTQYF.

The rearrangement uses TRBV20-1 and TRBJ2-3; D uncertain. The CDR3 extends over 14 amino acids. Germline loops: CDR1 DFQATT, CDR2 SNEGSKA (reference sequence). V lost 0 bases and J lost 2, with 9 bases in between. CDR3 sequence (DNA): TGCAGTGCTAGAGACGCCCGGCCCACAGATACGCAGTATTTT. Translating it yields CSARDARPTDTQYF.

This sequence joins TRBV4-2 and TRBJ2-3; 8 nucleotides agree with TRBD1. This CDR3 has 16 amino acids. Germline CDR1 and CDR2: LGHNA and YNFKEQ. With V trimmed by 6 bases and J by 3 bases, 11 bases remained unmatched. CDR3 in amino acids: CASSRGRGRQTDTQYF. In DNA form, the CDR3 reads TGTGCCAGCAGTCGAGGCAGGGGGCGGCAAACAGATACGCAGTATTTT.

This clonotype was detected a few times. The chain combines TRBV3-1 with TRBJ2-1; D unresolved. Germline values: CDR1 LGHDT, CDR2 YNNKEL (reference sequence). V gave up 1 base and J gave up 4 bases, with 11 bases separating them. The CDR3 runs 15 residues. The CDR3 sequence: CASSQGWSPYNEQFF. The CDR3 bases are TGTGCCAGCAGCCAAGGATGGAGCCCTTACAATGAGCAGTTCTTC.

The chain has TRBV18 and TRBJ1-1; D gene unclear. V was cut by 7 bases and J by 3 bases, with 9 bases left in between. CDR3 size: 12 residues. Looked up from germline, CDR1 is KGHSH and CDR2 is LQKENI. For the CDR3, the DNA is TGTGCCAGCTGCTGGGGAGACACTGAAGCTTTCTTT. This translates into CASCWGDTEAFF.

The V gene is TRBV2, the J gene TRBJ1-2, with TRBD1 matching over 9 bases. The CDR3 is made up of 14 amino acids. The V segment lost 8 bases and the J segment 4 bases; nucleotides outside the gene matches: 8. CDR1 SNHLY and CDR2 FYNNEI come from the germline V gene. CDR3 region: CASQYRGRGYGYTF. Written as DNA, the CDR3 is TGTGCCAGCCAGTACAGGGGGCGAGGCTATGGCTACACCTTC. Using reference TRBV2 and TRBJ1-2 for the parts outside the CDR3, the full variable domain is EPEVTQTPSHQVTQMGQEVILRCVPISNHLYFYWYRQILGQKVEFLVSFYNNEISEKSEIFDDQFSVERPDGSNFTLKIRSTKLEDSAMYFCASQYRGRGYGYTFGSGTRLTVV.

This chain joins TRBV7-6 and TRBJ2-7; 7 bases agree with TRBD2. Trimming took 3 bases from V and 7 from J; bases not matched to a gene: 15. Germline loops: CDR1 SGHVS, CDR2 FNYEAQ. The CDR3 is 16 amino acids. The CDR3, as DNA: TGTGCCAGCAGCTTGAGGCGGGGGTTAGTCAACAATGAGCAGTACTTC. This gives the protein CASSLRRGLVNNEQYF.

This clonotype turned up a few times. The gene calls are TRBV4-1 and TRBJ2-7; no clear D gene. The DNA end is a closer match to TRBJ2-5, so the J assignment may be wrong. CDR3 length: 14 amino acids. The germline CDR1 and CDR2 sequences are MGHRA and YSYEKL. As DNA, the CDR3 is TGCGCCAGCAGCCAACTTTTGCCGACCGTGACCCAGTACTTC. It is translated as CASSQLLPTVTQYF.

J is TRBJ1-1 and V is TRBV29-1; no reliable D call. V was shortened by 7 bases and J by 0 bases, with 12 bases between the two germline ends. In germline, CDR1 is SQVTM, CDR2 ANQGSEA. This CDR3 is built from 13 residues. The CDR3 coding sequence is TGCAGCGCACAACGAGAACTGAACACTGAAGCTTTCTTT. Translated, it gives CSAQRELNTEAFF.

This chain connects TRBV6-6 to TRBJ1-4, with 9 positions matching TRBD1. This CDR3 is 15 amino acids long. The J segment lost 8 bases and the V segment lost 2 bases, leaving 6 bases of the junction unmatched. Germline assignment: CDR1 MNHNY and CDR2 SVGAGI (reference sequence). The CDR3 region has the DNA TGTGCCAGCAGTTACCCCGGGACAGGGAGCGAAAAACTGTTTTTT. This encodes CASSYPGTGSEKLFF.

This chain links TRBV4-2 with TRBJ2-1; no clear D gene. Deletions cut 3 bases from V and 0 bases from J, with 12 bases between. This CDR3 spans 16 amino acids. Germline V gives CDR1 LGHNA, CDR2 YNFKEQ. The CDR3 sequence is CASSHRTRSSYNEQFF. Here the CDR3 DNA reads TGTGCCAGCAGCCATCGTACTCGGAGCTCCTACAATGAGCAGTTCTTC.

To note about this clonotype: The germline gene is not matched at one end of the junction; a read error may be the cause. The chain recombines TRBV6-2 or TRBV6-3 with TRBJ1-1; 7 nucleotides agree with TRBD1. This CDR3 comprises 15 residues. Germline V gives CDR1 MNHEY, CDR2 SVGEGT. CDR3 region: CASRVTGSMNTETFF. DNA of the CDR3: TGTGCCAGCAGGGTGACAGGGTCCATGAACACTGAAACTTTCTTT.

This clonotype was detected only a few times. CDR3: CASSYREGLSMSSPLHF. As DNA, the CDR3 is TGTGCCAGCAGTTACAGGGAGGGATTAAGTATGAGTTCACCCCTCCACTTT. This chain connects TRBV6-5 to TRBJ1-6; D unresolved. Germline V gene sequence: CDR1 MNHEY, CDR2 SVGAGI. Trimming took off 2 bases at V and 9 bases at J, with 20 bases between the two ends. The CDR3 consists of 17 residues.

A remark on this clonotype: This CDR3 fails to terminate in the conserved phenylalanine or tryptophan, so it likely reflects a read error. The chain carries TRBV12-3 or TRBV12-4 and TRBJ2-3; 10 bases match TRBD2. V lost 6 bases, J lost 1 base, and 4 bases stayed unmatched. CDR3 length equals 15 residues. CDR3 DNA sequence: TGTGCCAGCAGCCTAACTAGCGGGGGCACAGATACGCAGTATTCT. Residues: CASSLTSGGTDTQYS.

The J gene is TRBJ2-3, the V gene TRBV24-1; 7 nucleotides match TRBD1. This CDR3 has 14 amino acids. The trim removed 6 bases at V and 2 bases at J, leaving 4 bases unmatched. The germline gives CDR1 KGHDR, CDR2 SFDVKD. This CDR3 is CATSLTGATDTQYF. The CDR3 coding sequence is TGTGCCACCAGTCTCACAGGGGCCACAGATACGCAGTATTTT.

This clonotype occurred a few times. The chain uses TRBV6-6 and TRBJ2-1, with D possibly called TRBD1 or TRBD2 (7 bases each). The DNA matches TRBJ2-7 better at its end, which makes the J call doubtful. Germline CDR1 and CDR2: MNHNY and SVGAGI (reference sequence). CDR3 length: 16 residues. CDR3 amino acids: CASSQGGTSPYNEQYF. The CDR3, as DNA: TGTGCCAGCAGCCAGGGGGGGACATCTCCCTACAATGAGCAGTACTTC.

This sequence joins TRBV20-1 and TRBJ2-4; D remains ambiguous. With 0 bases removed from V and 0 bases from J, the gap between germline ends came to 9 bases. The CDR3 loop spans 15 amino acids. The germline V gene encodes CDR1 DFQATT and CDR2 SNEGSKA (reference sequence). The CDR3 loop reads CSARDSRTAKNIQYF. The CDR3, as DNA: TGCAGTGCTAGAGATTCCCGGACAGCCAAAAACATTCAGTACTTC.

The chain joins TRBV4-2 to TRBJ2-5; 9 bases are a match to TRBD2. The last part of the DNA fits TRBJ2-7 better; the J call may be wrong. Per germline, CDR1 LGHNA and CDR2 YNFKEQ. CDR3 length: 15 residues. The CDR3 sequence is CASSPSRREGYEQYF. CDR3 in DNA: TGTGCCAGCAGCCCCTCGAGGCGGGAGGGCTACGAGCAGTACTTC.

With respect to this clonotype: This may come from a read error, since a much larger clone is one base off. This chain connects TRBV20-1 to TRBJ2-4; 8 nucleotides line up with TRBD2. Judging by the DNA end, TRBJ2-7 fits better; the J call may be wrong. This CDR3 contains 15 residues. Germline V gene lookup returns CDR1 DFQATT and CDR2 SNEGSKA (reference sequence). CDR3 DNA sequence: TGCAGTGCCTATACTAACGGGGGGGCGATATACGAGCAGTACTTC. This gives the protein CSAYTNGGAIYEQYF.